This T cell receptor beta chain derives from a study of OX40 agonist ivuxolimab in advanced cancers. The data were produced by immunoSEQ multiplex PCR, yet TCRdb's version contains in-frame clones alone and is incomplete. The top ten hold about half of the sample, which has about 12,000 clones, approximately 87% seen once. V shed 4 bases, J shed 3 bases, and the junction held 6 bases outside the gene matches. The CDR3 is 16 residues long. The germline V gene encodes CDR1 SGHVS and CDR2 FQNEAQ. This rearrangement joins TRBV7-8 to TRBJ1-4; 9 nucleotides line up with TRBD1. This TCR derives from an adult with an advanced solid tumor such as melanoma, head and neck, liver or kidney cancer. The starting material was CD4+ or CD8+ T cells sorted from blood, obtained in a trial of the OX40 agonist ivuxolimab. The CDR3 here is CASSWYGTGSNEKLFF. The DNA for the CDR3 is TGTGCCAGCAGCTGGTACGGGACAGGGTCTAATGAAAAACTGTTTTTT. The variable domain in full, with the rest retrieved from reference TRBV7-8 and TRBJ1-4, is GAGVSQSPRYKVAKRGQDVALRCDPISGHVSLFWYQQALGQGPEFLTYFQNEAQLDKSGLPSDRFFAERPEGSVSTLKIQRTQQEDSAVYLCASSWYGTGSNEKLFFGSGTQLSVL.